Listed below are T cell receptor beta chains from one sample, sequenced in a study of CD8 T cells in ankylosing spondylitis. TCRdb reprocessed the 5' RACE reads with MiXCR, giving one entry per CDR3 protein. The sample lists a few hundred thousand distinct CDR3 sequences, about 20% seen once, with 3.5% to 4.5% in the top ten. Source material: blood, either unsorted or a sorted T cell fraction (not recorded which). All receptors come from a female donor with ankylosing spondylitis or in good health (not recorded which). Both conserved end residues are part of each CDR3. The D gene is left open where the match is weak. Some rows mark clone size as missing; the rest say once, few, many or name a class of expanded clone.

TRBD2	NA	TRBV5-1	CASSSRGLAASNTGELFF
NA	NA	TRBV5-5	CASSPRAPSNQPQHF
NA	NA	TRBV20-1	CSARVWGQGRGDEQYF
NA	NA	TRBV5-6	CAIGPGGPDNEQFF
TRBD2	NA	TRBV7-6	CASSAGTSGRETQYF
NA	NA	TRBV19	CASSIKRGDTQYF
TRBD2	few	TRBV20-1	CSANSGRGIRNEQFF
NA	NA	TRBV2	CASSRVIPPYEQYF
TRBD2	few	TRBV4-3	CASSQDLGTKRTQYF
NA	NA	TRBV20-1	CSARVPDTQYF
NA	few	TRBV11-3	CASSLDRGQRGRYEQYF
NA	few	TRBV6-1	CASSLLYGNYGYTF
TRBD2	NA	TRBV7-2	CASSLGRTSGQETQYF
TRBD1	NA	TRBV2	CASSGGDSSFNQPQHF
NA	many	TRBV12-3/TRBV12-4	CASSLREGQPQHF
NA	few	TRBV6-1	CASRTESSYEQYF
NA	many	TRBV20-1	CSARSPQGDTQYF
NA	few	TRBV5-6	CASSFRNRASEQYF
NA	NA	TRBV6-5	CASSYVRGGETQYF
NA	NA	TRBV7-6	CASSLDSASYTDTQYF
NA	NA	TRBV7-2	CASSPIRSSYNEQFF
TRBD2	few	TRBV7-2	CASSRLLAGGGGTQYF
NA	many	TRBV29-1	CSVDRGYTEAFF
NA	few	TRBV20-1	CSAPRSGANEQFF
NA	few	TRBV7-2	CASSLVPRHTGELFF
NA	NA	TRBV5-1	CASSSRTRGTEAFF
TRBD1	many	TRBV29-1	CSVLYGTGGDQPQHF
NA	NA	TRBV28	CASSPYSAAVSYNEQFF
NA	few	TRBV20-1	CSARQAQDTQYF
NA	NA	TRBV6-5	CASRWLRNTGELFF
TRBD2	few	TRBV20-1	CSATFGLAGGVGEDTQYF
TRBD2	NA	TRBV12-3/TRBV12-4	CASSDLLAGEHYNEQFF
NA	NA	TRBV7-9	CASSRPARGNTIYF
TRBD2	few	TRBV7-8	CASTRLAGAHNEQFF
NA	NA	TRBV7-9	CASSFSDLPSGGELFF
NA	NA	TRBV20-1	CSARSHSTDEAFF
NA	few	TRBV29-1	CSVVYRTYNEQFF
NA	few	TRBV7-8	CASSLASGAGSNQPQHF
TRBD2	NA	TRBV24-1	CATIRRGLADQETQYF
TRBD1	NA	TRBV24-1	CATSDTSGTGLLGQFF